A single sample is the source of the 10 T cell receptor beta chains below, sequenced in a study of blood T cell repertoires in COVID-19. Method: immunoSEQ multiplex PCR; TCRdb's copy keeps in-frame clones and lacks some. The sample yields 150,000 to 200,000 clones, about 84% seen once. The sequencing input was PBMCs or T cells enriched from blood (not recorded which). Receptor source: a woman in her thirties who had recovered from COVID-19.

Notes on this clone: The sample contains more than one DNA sequence encoding this CDR3. This chain connects TRBV3-1 (or the pseudogene TRBV3-2) to TRBJ2-4; tentatively, D is TRBD1 (5 bases). Germline V CDR1 and CDR2: LGHDT, YNNKEL (reference sequence). Trimming shortened V by 3 bases and J by 2 bases, and 14 bases separated the two germline ends. The CDR3 length is 16 residues. In DNA form, the CDR3 reads TGTGCCAGCAGCCATCGCAGGGTTTATACCAAAAACATTCAGTACTTC. Translation gives CASSHRRVYTKNIQYF.

CDR3: CASRASSGSRDTQYF. The CDR3 DNA sequence: TGTGCCAGTAGGGCTAGTAGCGGGAGTAGAGATACGCAGTATTTT. The gene calls are TRBV19 and TRBJ2-3; 9 positions match TRBD2. The germline V gene encodes CDR1 LNHDA and CDR2 SQIVND (reference sequence). The CDR3 length is 15 residues. Trimming removed 6 bases from V and 5 bases from J; junction bases left unmatched: 9.

The V call is TRBV28, the J call TRBJ1-2; a possible D gene is TRBD1 (6 bases). The CDR3 covers 14 residues. Trimming left V 5 bases short and J 4 bases short, with 14 bases between. Per the germline V gene, CDR1 is MDHEN and CDR2 is SYDVKM. CDR3 sequence reads: CASSTEDSFYGYTF. The CDR3 DNA follows: TGTGCCAGCAGTACCGAGGACAGTTTCTATGGCTACACCTTC.

The CDR3 loop reads CASSMIQDSNEKLFF. In nucleotides, the CDR3 is TGCGCCAGCAGCATGATACAAGACTCTAATGAAAAACTGTTTTTT. J is TRBJ1-4 and V is TRBV5-1, with D unclear. Trimming removed 4 bases at V and 3 bases at J, with 13 bases between. Germline loops: CDR1 SGHRS, CDR2 YFSETQ. This CDR3 is 15 amino acids long.

The chain recombines TRBV24-1 with TRBJ2-1, with unresolved D. CDR1 and CDR2 (germline): KGHDR, SFDVKD. V lost 4 bases and J lost 0, with 15 bases in between. This CDR3 has 17 amino acids. DNA for the CDR3: TGTGCCACCAGTGACCGTATCTCTGGCATCTCCTACAATGAGCAGTTCTTC. Translating it yields CATSDRISGISYNEQFF.

This chain uses TRBV20-1 with TRBJ2-1; D remains unclear. V lost 5 bases to trimming and J lost 3 bases, with 2 bases between them. The V gene's germline CDR1 is DFQATT and CDR2 SNEGSKA (reference sequence). This CDR3 contains 10 residues. The CDR3 nucleotides read TGCAGTGCTCACTACAATGAGCAGTTCTTC. Translated, it gives CSAHYNEQFF.

J is TRBJ1-2 and V is TRBV28, with no clear D. Germline V gene sequence: CDR1 MDHEN, CDR2 SYDVKM. CDR3 length: 13 residues. Trimming took off 10 bases at V and 4 bases at J, with 16 bases between the two ends. This chain's CDR3 is CATNTGSGYGYTF. The CDR3 nucleotides read TGTGCCACAAATACGGGATCGGGCTATGGCTACACCTTC.

CDR3 DNA: TGTGCCAGTAGTATCTGGGCAGTTGCAACTAATGAAAAACTGTTTTTT. This gives the protein CASSIWAVATNEKLFF. V usage is TRBV19 and J usage is TRBJ1-4; D is unresolved. CDR1 and CDR2 from the germline V gene are LNHDA and SQIVND (reference sequence). Trimming stripped 3 bases from V and 0 bases from J, with 11 bases between. The CDR3 consists of 16 residues.

This chain uses TRBV30 with TRBJ1-1; D is uncertain. Germline V gene lookup returns CDR1 GTSNPN and CDR2 SVGIG (reference sequence). There are 12 residues in the CDR3. V lost 3 bases and J lost 4, with 9 bases in between. CDR3 protein: CAWSRSFTEAFF. The DNA of the CDR3 is TGTGCCTGGAGCAGGTCTTTCACTGAAGCTTTCTTT.

J is TRBJ1-1 and V is TRBV18; D is undetermined. V lost 5 bases and J lost 5, with 12 bases in between. CDR1 KGHSH and CDR2 LQKENI come from the germline V gene. The length of the CDR3 is 13 residues. The CDR3 protein is CASSDGRGTEAFF. In DNA, the CDR3 is TGTGCCAGCTCAGACGGAAGAGGGACTGAAGCTTTCTTT.